This T cell receptor (beta chain) derives from a study of blood T cell repertoires in COVID-19. The sample holds a few counts of this clone. Germline V gene data show CDR1 as MNHEY and CDR2 as SVGEGT. The ends were cut back, 6 bases at V and 2 bases at J, with 20 bases in the middle. CDR3 length equals 18 residues. Profiling relied on immunoSEQ multiplex PCR, and the TCRdb table lists in-frame clones only, not all of them. The profile shows under 250,000 clones, under 90% of them singletons. The chain is built from TRBV6-2 or TRBV6-3 and TRBJ1-6, with D tentatively TRBD1 (6 bases). Material for sequencing was PBMCs or T cells enriched from blood (not recorded which). This receptor was obtained from a woman aged 45 to 65 who had been exposed to COVID-19. Here the CDR3 reads CASSSLPGQNAYNSPLHF. DNA for the CDR3: TGTGCCAGCAGCAGCCTCCCCGGACAGAACGCCTATAATTCACCCCTCCACTTT.